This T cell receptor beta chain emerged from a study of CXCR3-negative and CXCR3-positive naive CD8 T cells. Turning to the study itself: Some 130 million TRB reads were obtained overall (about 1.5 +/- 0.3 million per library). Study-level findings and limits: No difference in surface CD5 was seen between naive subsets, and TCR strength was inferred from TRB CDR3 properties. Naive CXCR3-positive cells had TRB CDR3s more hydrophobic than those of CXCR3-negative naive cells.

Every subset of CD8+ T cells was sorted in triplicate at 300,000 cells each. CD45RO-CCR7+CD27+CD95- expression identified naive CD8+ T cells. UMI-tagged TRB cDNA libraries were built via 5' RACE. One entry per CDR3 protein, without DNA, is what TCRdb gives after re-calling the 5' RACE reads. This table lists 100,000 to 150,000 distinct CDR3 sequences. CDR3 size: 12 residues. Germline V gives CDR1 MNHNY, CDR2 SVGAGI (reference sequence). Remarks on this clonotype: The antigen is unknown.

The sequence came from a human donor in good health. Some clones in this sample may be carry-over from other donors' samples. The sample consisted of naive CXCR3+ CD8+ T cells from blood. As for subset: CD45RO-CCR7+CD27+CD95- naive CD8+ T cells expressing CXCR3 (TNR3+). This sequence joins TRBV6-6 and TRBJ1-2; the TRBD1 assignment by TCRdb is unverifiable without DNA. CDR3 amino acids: CASSEGAHGYTF.